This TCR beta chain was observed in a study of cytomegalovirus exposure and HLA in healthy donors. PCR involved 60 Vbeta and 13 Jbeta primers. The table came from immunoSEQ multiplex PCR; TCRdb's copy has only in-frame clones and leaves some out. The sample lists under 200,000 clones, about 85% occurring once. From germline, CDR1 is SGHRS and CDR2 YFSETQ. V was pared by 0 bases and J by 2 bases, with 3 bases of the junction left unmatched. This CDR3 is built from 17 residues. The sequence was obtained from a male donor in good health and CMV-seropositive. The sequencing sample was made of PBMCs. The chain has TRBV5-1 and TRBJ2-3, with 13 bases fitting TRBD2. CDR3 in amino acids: CASSLGTSGGLTDTQYF. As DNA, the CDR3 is TGCGCCAGCAGCTTGGGGACTAGCGGGGGACTCACAGATACGCAGTATTTT. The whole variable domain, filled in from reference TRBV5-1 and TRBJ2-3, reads KAGVTQTPRYLIKTRGQQVTLSCSPISGHRSVSWYQQTPGQGLQFLFEYFSETQRNKGNFPGRFSGRQFSNSRSEMNVSTLELGDSALYLCASSLGTSGGLTDTQYFGPGTRLTVL.